These T cell receptor beta chains were read from a single sample in a study of cytomegalovirus exposure and HLA in healthy donors. Using immunoSEQ multiplex PCR, the repertoire was profiled, and TCRdb retains in-frame clones only, with some absent. In the table there are fewer than 200,000 clones, around 80% of which are singletons. The sample consisted of PBMCs. Receptors originate from a woman aged 50 to 65 in good health and CMV-seropositive. The CDR3 runs from the conserved cysteine through the conserved F or W. A D gene is named only where the DNA matches it firmly. Rows may omit the clone size; those that give it use once, few, many or a size class.

V gene: TRBV28
D gene: TRBD1
clone size: .
J gene: TRBJ2-7
CDR3 DNA: TGTGCCAGCAGCCTATCCGGGACAGCCATATACGAGCAGTACTTC
CDR3 protein: CASSLSGTAIYEQYF

V gene: TRBV7-8
D gene: .
clone size: .
J gene: TRBJ2-1
CDR3 DNA: TGTGCCAGCAGCTTAGAAGTGATAGTTCCCGAGCAGTTCTTC
CDR3 protein: CASSLEVIVPEQFF

V gene: TRBV29-1
D gene: .
clone size: .
J gene: TRBJ1-5
CDR3 DNA: TGCAGCGTCGGATCACAGGGTCAGCCCCAGCATTTT
CDR3 protein: CSVGSQGQPQHF

V gene: TRBV11-1
D gene: .
clone size: .
J gene: TRBJ1-2
CDR3 DNA: TGTGCCAGCAGCTTAACAGGTATAGATGGCTACACCTTC
CDR3 protein: CASSLTGIDGYTF

V gene: TRBV28
D gene: .
clone size: .
J gene: TRBJ1-5
CDR3 DNA: TGTGCCAGCAGTGACCGGGGGCCCCAGCATTTT
CDR3 protein: CASSDRGPQHF

V gene: TRBV5-1
D gene: .
clone size: once
J gene: TRBJ2-7
CDR3 DNA: TGCGCCAGCAGCTTAGTAGCCGGGAACACCGTCCCCTACGAGCAGTACTTC
CDR3 protein: CASSLVAGNTVPYEQYF

V gene: TRBV5-8
D gene: TRBD1
clone size: .
J gene: TRBJ1-2
CDR3 DNA: TGTGCCAGCAGCTCCAGGGGGCACAGCTATGGCTACACCTTC
CDR3 protein: CASSSRGHSYGYTF

V gene: TRBV14
D gene: .
clone size: few
J gene: TRBJ2-7
CDR3 DNA: TGTGCCAGCAGCCAAGAATTCGGGAGTGCCTACGAGCAGTACTTC
CDR3 protein: CASSQEFGSAYEQYF

V gene: TRBV6-5
D gene: .
clone size: .
J gene: TRBJ1-5
CDR3 DNA: TGTGCCAGCAGTAAACCACTCGGGGCCCAGCATTTT
CDR3 protein: CASSKPLGAQHF

V gene: TRBV27
D gene: TRBD2
clone size: once
J gene: TRBJ2-5
CDR3 DNA: TGTGCCAGCAGTCCAGGAGGGACTAGCAGGAAGACCCAGTACTTC
CDR3 protein: CASSPGGTSRKTQYF

V gene: TRBV5-1
D gene: .
clone size: .
J gene: TRBJ2-3
CDR3 DNA: TGCGCCAGCAGCTTGGCCGCAGGACACCTCCCGGTCCCAGATACGCAGTATTTT
CDR3 protein: CASSLAAGHLPVPDTQYF